This T cell receptor (beta chain) was identified during a study of human T cells and chemical hapten exposure. The study extracted total RNA from unfractionated whole blood. Trimming pared 3 bases from V and 4 bases from J, leaving 13 bases between. CDR3 size: 15 residues. How the authors handled the data: Sample TCR totals centred on a median of approximately 100,000, ranging about 20,000 to 690,600. MiXCR, run by TCRdb on the 5' RACE reads, gives a single entry per CDR3 protein. These V and J calls derive from TCRdb rather than the authors' analysis. The data show about 80,000 distinct CDR3 sequences, more than 15% seen once. As regards this clonotype: Its specificity is unknown.

Study outcomes and limitations: The number of TCRs above 1 in 1000 frequency did not change after DPC sensitization.

The sequence came from a female donor in good health. The chain carries TRBV12-3 or TRBV12-4 and TRBJ2-1; no reliable D call. The CDR3 reads CASSFRRQIYNEQFF. CDR3 nucleotides: TGTGCCAGCAGTTTCCGGAGACAAATTTACAATGAGCAGTTCTTC.